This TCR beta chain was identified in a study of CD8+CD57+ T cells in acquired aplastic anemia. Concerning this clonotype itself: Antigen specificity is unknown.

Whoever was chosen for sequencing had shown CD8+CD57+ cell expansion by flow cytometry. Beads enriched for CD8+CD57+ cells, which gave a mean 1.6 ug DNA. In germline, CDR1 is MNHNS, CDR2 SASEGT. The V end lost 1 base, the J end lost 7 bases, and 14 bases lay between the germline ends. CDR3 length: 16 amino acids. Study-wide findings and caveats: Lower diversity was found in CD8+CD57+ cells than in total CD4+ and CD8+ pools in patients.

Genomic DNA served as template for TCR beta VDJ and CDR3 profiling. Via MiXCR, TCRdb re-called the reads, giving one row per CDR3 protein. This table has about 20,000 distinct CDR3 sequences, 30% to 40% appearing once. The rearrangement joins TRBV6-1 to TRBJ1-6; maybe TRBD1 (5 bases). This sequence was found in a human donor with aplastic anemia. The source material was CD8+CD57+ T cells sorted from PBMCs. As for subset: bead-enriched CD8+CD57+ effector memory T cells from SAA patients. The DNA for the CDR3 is TGTGCCAGCAGTGAAGATGCCGGGGCTGGGAATTCACCCCTCCACTTT. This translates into CASSEDAGAGNSPLHF.